The 8 T cell receptor beta chains reported below all come from one sample, sequenced in a study of T cells after yellow fever vaccination. One entry per CDR3 protein results from TCRdb running MiXCR on the 5' RACE reads. The sample consists of some 600,000 distinct CDR3 sequences, about 12% of them appearing once. The sample consisted of PBMCs, taken on the day of the yellow fever booster vaccination. The receptor source for this set is a man between 25 and 39 years old who received the YFV17D yellow fever vaccine.

The rearrangement links TRBV18 to TRBJ2-5; TRBD1 or TRBD2 may be the D gene (5 bases each). V lost 3 bases to trimming and J lost 2 bases, with 28 bases between them. Germline V lookup: CDR1 KGHSH, CDR2 LQKENI. This CDR3 is built from 20 residues. The CDR3 bases are TGTGCCAGCTCACCGAGTCAGGGAAGGGGACCCGAAAAATTACAAGAGACCCAGTACTTC. It encodes CASSPSQGRGPEKLQETQYF.

J is TRBJ2-6 and V is TRBV18, with no clear D. Germline V gene data show CDR1 as KGHSH and CDR2 as LQKENI. V dropped 1 base and J dropped 2 bases, with 9 bases sitting between them. The CDR3 has 16 residues. Here the CDR3 reads CASSPRSDTGANVLTF. The CDR3 nucleotides are TGTGCCAGCTCACCACGGTCAGACACTGGGGCCAACGTCCTGACTTTC.

The chain has TRBV12-3 or TRBV12-4 and TRBJ2-7, with a possible D match to TRBD1 (5 bases). This CDR3 has 14 amino acids. The germline V and J ends were trimmed by 7 bases and 9 bases, with 22 bases remaining between them. CDR3 nucleotide sequence: TGTGCCAGCAATCCCGGACCACAGGAGATACGGCAGTACTTC. It specifies CASNPGPQEIRQYF.

Only a few counts were recorded for this clonotype. J is TRBJ1-1 and V is TRBV12-3 or TRBV12-4; D unclear. This CDR3 region has 14 residues. Trimming shortened V by 2 bases and J by 2 bases, and 9 bases separated the two germline ends. The CDR3, as DNA: TGTGCCAGCAGTTTACACTCCCCTAACACTGAAGCTTTCTTT. It is translated as CASSLHSPNTEAFF.

This clonotype was found many times. The chain joins TRBV7-8 to TRBJ2-7; 8 bases are shared with TRBD1. The germline gives CDR1 SGHVS, CDR2 FQNEAQ. The CDR3 sequence is 14 residues long. With 4 bases clipped from V and 2 bases from J, the junction kept 4 bases outside the gene matches. CDR3 loop: CASSSTQGAYEQYF. Here the CDR3 DNA reads TGTGCCAGCAGCTCAACACAGGGGGCCTACGAGCAGTACTTC.

The chain couples TRBV29-1 to TRBJ2-3; TRBD1 matches 7 bases. This CDR3 is built from 14 residues. Germline CDR1 SQVTM, CDR2 ANQGSEA. The V and J ends lost 1 base and 4 bases, in that order; junction bases with no gene match: 5. The CDR3 bases are TGCAGCGTTGAAGGTGGGCAGGGGGCAGATACGCAGTATTTT. Translated: CSVEGGQGADTQYF.

Comment on this clonotype: Germline is not matched at one junction end, which may reflect a read error. V is TRBV13 and J is TRBJ2-2; D is perhaps TRBD2 (6 bases). The V gene's germline CDR1 is PRHDT and CDR2 FYEKMQ (reference sequence). CDR3 length: 16 residues. The CDR3 protein is CDSSPDGSANTGELFF. For the CDR3, the DNA is TGTGACAGCAGCCCTGACGGGAGTGCGAACACCGGGGAGCTGTTTTTT.

The chain recombines TRBV3-1 with TRBJ2-7, with 8 bases fitting TRBD2. The CDR3 has 14 residues. V was pared by 6 bases and J by 4 bases, with 8 bases of the junction left unmatched. Looked up from germline, CDR1 is LGHDT and CDR2 is YNNKEL (reference sequence). The CDR3 sequence is CASRLGTRAYEQYF. For the CDR3, the DNA is TGTGCCAGCAGGCTCGGGACTAGAGCGTACGAGCAGTACTTC.